Below, 28 T cell receptor beta chains from the same sample are listed, as sequenced in a study of shared clonotypes between healthy human individuals. Here immunoSEQ multiplex PCR was the method, and the copy in TCRdb shows in-frame clones only, minus some. This table holds 2 million to 2.5 million clones, around 93% found once. Sequenced sample: naive CD4+ T cells from PBMCs. The subset was: CD45RA+ positively selected. The receptor source for this set is a young man in good health. Some clones in this sample may be carry-over from other donors' samples.

The J gene is TRBJ1-5, the V gene TRBV5-6; maybe TRBD1 (6 bases). The CDR3 sequence is 14 residues long. CDR1 SGHDT and CDR2 YYEEEE come from the germline V gene. V was trimmed by 3 bases and J by 5 bases, leaving 12 bases between them. The chain's CDR3 is CASSSRGFDQPQHF. DNA of the CDR3: TGTGCCAGCAGCTCCAGGGGCTTCGATCAGCCCCAGCATTTT.

The J gene is TRBJ2-7, the V gene TRBV10-2, with 11 bases lining up with TRBD2. The length of the CDR3 is 17 residues. The V segment lost 4 bases and the J segment 8 bases; nucleotides outside the gene matches: 16. Germline V CDR1 and CDR2: WSHSY, SAAADI. CDR3 nucleotide sequence: TGCGCCAGCAGTGCCACTAGCGGGAGCCTCCGTTACTCCAAGCAGTACTTC. Protein: CASSATSGSLRYSKQYF.

This clone has only one observation. CDR3 nucleotide sequence: TGTGCCAGCAGTGAATCATTTTACGCCGGTGAAGCTTTCTTT. It translates to CASSESFYAGEAFF. The J gene is TRBJ1-1, the V gene TRBV2; no firm D call. This CDR3 is 14 amino acids long. The ends were cut back, 2 bases at V and 7 bases at J, with 14 bases in the middle. Germline V gene lookup returns CDR1 SNHLY and CDR2 FYNNEI.

This chain joins TRBV18 and TRBJ1-1, with a possible D match to TRBD1 (5 bases). Germline-derived CDR1 and CDR2 are KGHSH and LQKENI. V lost 6 bases and J lost 7, with 21 bases in between. This CDR3 contains 15 residues. CDR3 DNA: TGTGCCAGCTCGCCCCGGGCCGTACCGGGGGTTGAAGCTTTCTTT. The encoded protein is CASSPRAVPGVEAFF.

This clone was seen a handful of times. This chain links TRBV28 with TRBJ1-2, with D uncertain. CDR1 and CDR2 (germline): MDHEN, SYDVKM. Trimming cost V 11 bases and J 5 bases, with 9 bases left between them. CDR3 length: 10 residues. The DNA for the CDR3 is TGTGCCTGCCGTGGGTATGGCTACACCTTC. Protein product: CACRGYGYTF.

This clone turned up a few times. The chain recombines TRBV7-3 with TRBJ2-2; no clear D. Germline V gene data show CDR1 as SGHTA and CDR2 as FQGTGA. The CDR3 contains 13 residues. Between the trimmed V and J ends, which lost 5 bases and 5 bases, there was a span of 9 bases. The CDR3 loop reads CASSAQRTGELFF. DNA for the CDR3: TGTGCCAGCAGCGCTCAGCGAACCGGGGAGCTGTTTTTT. Variable domain in full (rest from reference TRBV7-3 and TRBJ2-2): GAGVSQTPSNKVTEKGKYVELRCDPISGHTALYWYRQSLGQGPEFLIYFQGTGAADDSGLPNDRFFAVRPEGSVSTLKIQRTERGDSAVYLCASSAQRTGELFFGEGSRLTVL.

DNA of the CDR3: TGTGCCAGTAGTACGTCCCGGGGGGTACACACCGGGGAGCTGTTTTTT. As protein: CASSTSRGVHTGELFF. The chain joins TRBV19 to TRBJ2-2; 7 bases line up with TRBD2. CDR3 length: 16 amino acids. The V segment lost 4 bases and the J segment 3 bases; nucleotides outside the gene matches: 8. Germline V CDR1 and CDR2: LNHDA, SQIVND (reference sequence).

This clone was counted only a few times. In the same sample, other DNA sequences code for this CDR3. The chain has TRBV30 and TRBJ1-5; D ambiguous. The CDR3 is 13 residues long. Germline-derived CDR1 and CDR2 are GTSNPN and SVGIG (reference sequence). Trimming left V 0 bases short and J 7 bases short, with 10 bases between. The CDR3 here is CAWSVLGGQPQHF. Here the CDR3 DNA reads TGTGCCTGGAGTGTACTGGGAGGACAGCCCCAGCATTTT.

The chain links TRBV4-3 to TRBJ2-5, with TRBD1 matching over 8 bases. The J call could be wrong; TRBJ2-7 is a better fit for the DNA end. Germline CDR1 LGHNA, CDR2 YSLEER. The CDR3 is made up of 15 amino acids. CDR3 amino acids: CASSQDRGRSLEQYF. The CDR3 DNA is TGCGCCAGCAGCCAAGACAGGGGGCGAAGTCTCGAGCAGTACTTC.

This clone has just one count. The J gene is TRBJ2-7, the V gene TRBV6-6, with 7 bases fitting TRBD1. The CDR3 consists of 15 residues. V lost 7 bases to trimming and J lost 4 bases; unmatched junction nucleotides: 13. Germline CDR1 MNHNY, CDR2 SVGAGI (reference sequence). Here the CDR3 reads CASTPPHRGQYEQYF. In DNA form, the CDR3 reads TGTGCCAGCACTCCTCCCCATAGGGGGCAGTACGAGCAGTACTTC.

The rearrangement uses TRBV7-9 and TRBJ2-2; tentative D call: TRBD2 (5 bases). The V gene lost 3 bases and the J gene lost 8 bases, with 13 bases spanning the gap. The CDR3 spans 14 residues. Looked up from germline, CDR1 is SEHNR and CDR2 is FQNEAQ (reference sequence). CDR3 protein: CASSFLAPVGELFF. The CDR3 nucleotides are TGTGCCAGCAGCTTTCTAGCTCCAGTTGGGGAGCTGTTTTTT.

The chain carries TRBV28 and TRBJ1-2; a possible D gene is TRBD1 (5 bases). The ends were cut back, 6 bases at V and 2 bases at J, with 10 bases in the middle. Germline lookup yields CDR1 MDHEN and CDR2 SYDVKM. CDR3 length: 13 residues. CDR3 residues: CASSVPGNYGYTF. The CDR3 DNA sequence: TGTGCCAGCAGCGTGCCAGGGAACTATGGCTACACCTTC.

The chain couples TRBV5-4 to TRBJ2-3; the D call may be TRBD1 or TRBD2 (6 bases each). Germline V gene lookup returns CDR1 SGHNT and CDR2 YYREEE (reference sequence). The CDR3 totals 15 residues. Trimming took 3 bases from V and 2 from J, leaving 13 bases between them. The CDR3 loop reads CASSSTGANTDTQYF. CDR3 nucleotides: TGTGCCAGCAGCTCCACGGGGGCTAACACAGATACGCAGTATTTT.

This clone has only one observation. The chain uses TRBV9 and TRBJ2-3; D uncertain. Germline V gives CDR1 SGDLS, CDR2 YYNGEE. The CDR3 extends over 15 amino acids. V dropped 4 bases and J dropped 2 bases, with 14 bases sitting between them. The chain's CDR3 is CASSNRGHDTDTQYF. Written as DNA, the CDR3 is TGTGCCAGCAGCAACAGAGGCCACGACACAGATACGCAGTATTTT.

V usage is TRBV29-1 and J usage is TRBJ2-5; tentative D call: TRBD1 (5 bases). Trimming took 3 bases from V and 5 from J, leaving 7 bases between them. The CDR3 covers 11 residues. CDR1 and CDR2 from the germline V gene are SQVTM and ANQGSEA. The CDR3 is CSVDRVETQYF. CDR3 in DNA: TGCAGCGTTGACAGGGTTGAGACCCAGTACTTC.

With respect to this clone: Other nucleotide sequences from this sample produce the same CDR3. The chain couples TRBV18 to TRBJ1-2; 7 bases are shared with TRBD1. The CDR3 covers 14 residues. Trimming cost V 6 bases and J 2 bases; bases outside gene matches: 6. Per the germline V gene, CDR1 is KGHSH and CDR2 is LQKENI. The CDR3 DNA follows: TGTGCCAGCTCGCCATCGGGACAGAACTATGGCTACACCTTC. This sequence encodes CASSPSGQNYGYTF.

The V gene is TRBV30, the J gene TRBJ2-5, with unresolved D. Trimming cost V 0 bases and J 2 bases, with 13 bases left between them. Germline V gives CDR1 GTSNPN, CDR2 SVGIG (reference sequence). The CDR3 contains 15 residues. The CDR3 region has the DNA TGTGCCTGGAGTGTATTTTGGGCGGTTCAAGAGACCCAGTACTTC. Its protein is CAWSVFWAVQETQYF. The full variable domain, with the rest looked up from reference TRBV30 and TRBJ2-5, is SQTIHQWPATLVQPVGSPLSLECTVEGTSNPNLYWYRQAAGRGLQLLFYSVGIGQISSEVPQNLSASRPQDRQFILSSKKLLLSDSGFYLCAWSVFWAVQETQYFGPGTRLLVL.

The chain links TRBV7-2 to TRBJ2-7; maybe TRBD1 (6 bases). The CDR3 extends over 14 amino acids. CDR1 and CDR2 (germline): SGHTA, FQGNSA. V lost 0 bases and J lost 6, with 12 bases in between. The CDR3 here is CASSLAAGAFEQYF. CDR3 coding DNA: TGTGCCAGCAGCTTAGCGGCAGGGGCTTTCGAGCAGTACTTC.

V is TRBV18 and J is TRBJ2-1; 7 bases match TRBD2. CDR1 KGHSH and CDR2 LQKENI come from the germline V gene. This CDR3 has 15 amino acids. Trimming took 3 bases from V and 3 from J; bases not matched to a gene: 5. CDR3 sequence: CASSPRAGIYNEQFF. The DNA of the CDR3 is TGTGCCAGCTCACCTCGAGCGGGGATCTACAATGAGCAGTTCTTC.

This sequence joins TRBV7-2 and TRBJ2-7; unclear D gene. CDR1 and CDR2 (germline): SGHTA, FQGNSA. The CDR3 spans 14 residues. The V and J ends lost 0 bases and 3 bases respectively, with 9 bases between them. This CDR3 reads CASSLAVLNYEQYF. The CDR3 region has the DNA TGTGCCAGCAGCTTAGCGGTGCTAAACTACGAGCAGTACTTC. Full variable domain (outside the CDR3, taken from reference TRBV7-2 and TRBJ2-7): GAGVSQSPSNKVTEKGKDVELRCDPISGHTALYWYRQSLGQGLEFLIYFQGNSAPDKSGLPSDRFSAERTGGSVSTLTIQRTQQEDSAVYLCASSLAVLNYEQYFGPGTRLTVT.

The sample holds a few counts of this clone. The gene calls are TRBV7-3 and TRBJ1-2; 7 bases fit TRBD1. The germline V gene encodes CDR1 SGHTA and CDR2 FQGTGA. J lost 4 bases, V lost 5 bases, and 1 base had no gene match. The CDR3 totals 12 residues. CDR3 sequence reads: CASSRQGYGYTF. The CDR3 coding sequence is TGTGCCAGCAGCCGACAGGGCTATGGCTACACCTTC.

V is TRBV21-1 and J is TRBJ1-2; whether TRBD1, the table's D call, matches the DNA was not checked. TRBV21-1 is a pseudogene. The CDR3 spans 14 residues. The CDR3 here is CASSKAAVDWGYTF. The CDR3 DNA is TGTGCCAGCAGCAAAGCGGCAGTCGATTGGGGCTACACCTTC.

As concerns this clone: Other DNA sequences in this specimen translate into the identical CDR3. The chain uses TRBV18 and TRBJ2-7; 7 positions match TRBD2. CDR3 size: 14 residues. Losses at the gene ends were 2 bases for V and 1 base for J; bases not matched to a gene: 2. In germline, CDR1 is KGHSH, CDR2 LQKENI. For the CDR3, the DNA is TGTGCCAGCTCACCAGCCGGGGGGTCCTACGAGCAGTACTTC. Amino acids: CASSPAGGSYEQYF.

The chain uses TRBV30 and TRBJ1-1; no firm D call. Germline CDR1 reads GTSNPN; CDR2 reads SVGIG (reference sequence). With 0 bases removed from V and 4 bases from J, the gap between germline ends came to 9 bases. The CDR3 has 13 residues. The CDR3 loop reads CAWSVQRFTEAFF. Here the CDR3 DNA reads TGTGCCTGGAGTGTACAGCGGTTCACTGAAGCTTTCTTT.

V and J are TRBV19 and TRBJ2-3; 9 bases map to TRBD1. J lost 0 bases, V lost 7 bases, and 2 bases had no gene match. The CDR3 runs to 14 residues. CDR1 and CDR2 from the germline V gene are LNHDA and SQIVND (reference sequence). The CDR3 reads CASNRGLSTDTQYF. DNA for the CDR3: TGTGCCAGTAACAGGGGGCTAAGCACAGATACGCAGTATTTT. The whole variable domain, filled in from reference TRBV19 and TRBJ2-3, reads DGGITQSPKYLFRKEGQNVTLSCEQNLNHDAMYWYRQDPGQGLRLIYYSQIVNDFQKGDIAEGYSVSREKKESFPLTVTSAQKNPTAFYLCASNRGLSTDTQYFGPGTRLTVL.

Worth noting for this clone: The sample carries other DNA sequences with the same CDR3. The chain links TRBV30 to TRBJ2-7; the match to TRBD2 covers 7 bases. The germline CDR1 and CDR2 sequences are GTSNPN and SVGIG (reference sequence). Trimming cost V 1 base and J 0 bases; bases outside gene matches: 3. CDR3 length: 14 residues. CDR3 nucleotide sequence: TGTGCCTGGAGTGCTGGCGGGAGCTCCTACGAGCAGTACTTC. Amino acids: CAWSAGGSSYEQYF.

The V call is TRBV7-2, the J call TRBJ2-5, with TRBD2 identical over 9 bases. Unmatched junction bases numbered 17, after V lost 1 base and J lost 11 bases. This CDR3 spans 17 amino acids. Germline CDR1 reads SGHTA; CDR2 reads FQGNSA. The CDR3 is CASSLDLGGRALIEQYF. The CDR3 bases are TGTGCCAGCAGCTTAGATCTAGGCGGGAGGGCCTTAATTGAGCAGTACTTC.

The chain carries TRBV7-3 and TRBJ2-1; 11 bases line up with TRBD2. Germline CDR1 reads SGHTA; CDR2 reads FQGTGA. The CDR3 is made up of 16 amino acids. After removal of 5 bases from V and 1 base from J, the junction contained 4 bases not matched to a gene. The CDR3 DNA reads as TGTGCCAGCAGCAGCGGGACTAGCGGATCCTACAATGAGCAGTTCTTC. It is translated as CASSSGTSGSYNEQFF. The full variable domain, completed using reference TRBV7-3 and TRBJ2-1, is GAGVSQTPSNKVTEKGKYVELRCDPISGHTALYWYRQSLGQGPEFLIYFQGTGAADDSGLPNDRFFAVRPEGSVSTLKIQRTERGDSAVYLCASSSGTSGSYNEQFFGPGTRLTVL.